A single TCR beta chain is shown here with its context. Original handling: Estimation of nucleated cell counts was performed using reference gene primer amplification. Method: immunoSEQ multiplex PCR; TCRdb's copy keeps in-frame clones and lacks some. That table gives V, J and clone size, and the DNA gave D and trimming. The sample records 190,000 or so clones, roughly nine tenths being singletons. This entry is derived from a study of blood T cell repertoires in COVID-19. The wider study: The United States, Italy and Spain supplied acute and convalescent COVID-19 samples. Sample material is recorded as cDNA or gDNA derived from T cells, B-cell-depleted T cells, or PBMCs.

Germline V gene lookup returns CDR1 SGHNT and CDR2 YYREEE (reference sequence). Deletions cut 2 bases from V and 0 bases from J, with 8 bases between. The length of the CDR3 is 15 residues. The chain has TRBV5-4 and TRBJ2-2; maybe TRBD2 (5 bases). The TCR sequence derives from a woman in her 70s with acute or convalescent COVID-19. Material for sequencing was peripheral blood. CDR3: CASSFYGANTGELFF. CDR3 DNA sequence: TGTGCCAGCAGCTTTTACGGGGCGAACACCGGGGAGCTGTTTTTT.